Listed below are T cell receptor beta chains from one sample, sequenced in a study of T cell repertoires in cytomegalovirus infection. Each CDR3 protein is one row after TCRdb ran MiXCR on the reads. The data contain 100,000 to 150,000 distinct CDR3 sequences, roughly 32% of them singletons. What these receptors recognize is not known. The sequenced sample was CD8+ T cells from cultured PBMCs, obtained from culture after CMV antigen stimulation. These TCRs come from a human donor in good health (CMV status not recorded). Some clones in this sample may be carry-over from other donors' samples. The CDR3 runs from the conserved cysteine through the conserved F or W. The D gene is left open where the match is weak. Size tells how often a clone was seen (once, few, many) or the class of an expanded clone, and some rows leave it out.

abundance,v_gene,j_gene,d_gene,CDR3nt,CDR3aa
few,TRBV6-2/TRBV6-3,TRBJ1-1,-,TGTGCCAGCAGTTACAATAAGGGCACCTCTCAATTCACTGAAGCTTTCTTT,CASSYNKGTSQFTEAFF
-,TRBV19,TRBJ1-2,-,TGTGCCACCTATTGGGGCTATGGCTACACCTTC,CATYWGYGYTF
-,TRBV28,TRBJ1-5,-,TGTGCCAGCAGTCCCGGGCGTCCTAGCAATCAGCCCCAGCATTTT,CASSPGRPSNQPQHF
many,TRBV7-9,TRBJ1-4,-,TGTGCCAGCAGCCCCCAGGGTAATGAAAAACTGTTTTTT,CASSPQGNEKLFF
few,TRBV12-5,TRBJ2-7,TRBD1,TGTGCTAGTGGTTTGGAGGGACAGGGGGACGAGCAGTACTTC,CASGLEGQGDEQYF
many,TRBV18,TRBJ2-7,TRBD1,TGTGCCAGCAGTCTCCGGGACAGCTACGAGCAGTACTTC,CASSLRDSYEQYF
many,TRBV7-2,TRBJ2-7,-,TGTGCCAGCAGCCGGACCTCCTACGAGCAGTACTTC,CASSRTSYEQYF
-,TRBV7-6,TRBJ2-1,-,TGTGCCAGCAGCTTACCCGAGGCGCGAGGGGGCAATGAGCAGTTCTTC,CASSLPEARGGNEQFF
-,TRBV7-9,TRBJ2-5,TRBD1,TGTGCCAGCAGTTTTACGGGACAGATACAAGAGACCCAGTACTTC,CASSFTGQIQETQYF
once,TRBV5-4,TRBJ2-3,-,TGTGCCAGCAGCTGGCAGAGGGGCCGTGCAGATACGCAGTATTTT,CASSWQRGRADTQYF
few,TRBV7-2,TRBJ2-7,-,TGTGCCACCCAGCTTAGTTATGGAATCTCCTACGAGCAGTACTTC,CATQLSYGISYEQYF
-,TRBV19,TRBJ1-1,TRBD1,TGTGCCGCTCGGACAGGTGGAGCCACTGAAGCTTTCTTT,CAARTGGATEAFF
-,TRBV7-2,TRBJ1-4,-,TGTGCCAGCAGCTTAGCGGAGGGGTTAGGGGAAAAACTGTTTTTT,CASSLAEGLGEKLFF
-,TRBV7-9,TRBJ2-6,TRBD1,TGTGCCAGCAGCTCATCCACAGGGGGAACTGGGGCCAACGTCCTGACTTTC,CASSSSTGGTGANVLTF
-,TRBV5-4,TRBJ2-7,TRBD1,TGTGCCAGCGGGCCAGGGACAGGGGCCTACGAGCAGTACTTC,CASGPGTGAYEQYF
-,TRBV6-1,TRBJ1-3,-,TGTGCCAGCAGTTCCTTTCCGACAGACTCTGGAAACACCATATATTTT,CASSSFPTDSGNTIYF
few,TRBV27,TRBJ2-5,-,TGTGCCAGCAGCGATCGGGCAGATGGTGACCAGTACTTC,CASSDRADGDQYF